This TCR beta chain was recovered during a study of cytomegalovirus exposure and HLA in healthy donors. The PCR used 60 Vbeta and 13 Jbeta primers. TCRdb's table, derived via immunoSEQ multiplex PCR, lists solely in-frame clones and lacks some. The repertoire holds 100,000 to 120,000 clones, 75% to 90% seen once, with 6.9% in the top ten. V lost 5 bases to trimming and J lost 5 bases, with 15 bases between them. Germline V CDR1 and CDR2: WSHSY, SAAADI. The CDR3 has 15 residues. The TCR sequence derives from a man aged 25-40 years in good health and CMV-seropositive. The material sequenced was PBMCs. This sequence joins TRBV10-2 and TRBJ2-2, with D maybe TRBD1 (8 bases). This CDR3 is CASSLRGRETGELFF. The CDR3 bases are TGCGCCAGCAGTCTCAGGGGGCGGGAGACCGGGGAGCTGTTTTTT.